These 30 T cell receptor beta chains came from one sample sequenced in a study of human T cells and chemical hapten exposure. TCRdb reprocessed the RACE reads with MiXCR, giving one entry per CDR3 protein. The data show 73,000 or so distinct CDR3 sequences, around 7.9% seen once. Time point defined: patch test 2, 6 weeks after DPC sensitization. Noted treatment: therapeutic diphenylcyclopropenone sensitization with weekly scalp DPC. The sample in question was whole blood, obtained in connection with sensitization to the hapten diphenylcyclopropenone (DPC). The source is a woman in her fifties or sixties with alopecia areata. Some clones in this sample may be carry-over from other donors' samples.

The chain combines TRBV28 with TRBJ2-2; D ambiguous. Between the trimmed V and J ends, which lost 7 bases and 4 bases, there was a span of 10 bases. CDR3 length equals 13 residues. Germline lookup yields CDR1 MDHEN and CDR2 SYDVKM. CDR3 in amino acids: CASTEPRTGELFF. The CDR3 DNA is TGTGCCAGCACCGAACCCCGCACCGGGGAGCTGTTTTTT.

This clonotype has more than one count but fewer than ten. V usage is TRBV6-1 and J usage is TRBJ2-7; TRBD1 is a possible D gene (6 bases). V shed 0 bases and J shed 0 bases, with 15 bases lying between them. In germline, CDR1 is MNHNS, CDR2 SASEGT. This CDR3 is built from 17 residues. CDR3 DNA: TGTGCCAGCAGTGAAGCGTTCCACAGGGACCCCTCCTACGAGCAGTACTTC. Protein product: CASSEAFHRDPSYEQYF.

This clonotype was counted a few times. V usage is TRBV6-1 and J usage is TRBJ2-7; D possibly corresponds to TRBD1 (5 bases). The V end lost 8 bases, the J end lost 6 bases, and 17 bases lay between the germline ends. This CDR3 has 13 residues. CDR1 and CDR2 from the germline V gene are MNHNS and SASEGT. The CDR3 protein is CASDKGHFGEQYF. CDR3 in DNA: TGTGCCAGCGATAAGGGGCATTTCGGCGAGCAGTACTTC.

This chain uses TRBV5-4 with TRBJ1-5; D is perhaps TRBD1 (5 bases). The germline V gene has CDR1 SGHNT and CDR2 YYREEE (reference sequence). CDR3 length equals 13 residues. Trimming stripped 3 bases from V and 11 bases from J, with 15 bases between. The CDR3 DNA reads as TGTGCCAGCAGCTCGGGGCGGTCAGAGGCCCAGCATTTT. It yields the protein CASSSGRSEAQHF.

This clonotype was counted at least ten times. The V gene is TRBV9, the J gene TRBJ2-1; TRBD1 might be the D (6 bases). The CDR3 runs 14 residues. Germline V gives CDR1 SGDLS, CDR2 YYNGEE. V was shortened by 8 bases and J by 4 bases, with 16 bases between the two germline ends. The CDR3 region is CASISRGGYNEQFF. The CDR3 bases are TGTGCCAGTATTTCCAGGGGCGGGTACAATGAGCAGTTCTTC.

This clonotype was seen only a few times. The chain carries TRBV29-1 and TRBJ2-3; TRBD2 matches at 7 bases. Germline values: CDR1 SQVTM, CDR2 ANQGSEA. The trim removed 4 bases at V and 1 base at J, leaving 2 bases unmatched. This CDR3 contains 13 residues. CDR3 coding DNA: TGCAGCGTTGGGGCGGGAGGCACAGATACGCAGTATTTT. It codes for CSVGAGGTDTQYF.

This clonotype was counted at least ten times. This sequence joins TRBV12-3 or TRBV12-4 and TRBJ1-2, with a tentative D call TRBD1 (6 bases). The CDR3 totals 16 residues. Trimming cost V 1 base and J 4 bases, with 16 bases left between them. Here the CDR3 reads CASSLDHLGAGYGYTF. CDR3 DNA sequence: TGTGCCAGCAGTTTAGACCATCTGGGGGCAGGCTATGGCTACACCTTC.

This chain connects TRBV5-1 to TRBJ2-7, with D unresolved. This CDR3 comprises 14 residues. The V and J ends lost 0 bases and 2 bases respectively, with 9 bases between them. CDR1 is SGHRS and CDR2 is YFSETQ in the germline V gene. The CDR3 sequence: CASSLDPGAYEQYF. The CDR3 nucleotides are TGCGCCAGCAGCTTGGACCCGGGCGCCTACGAGCAGTACTTC. The whole variable domain, filled in from reference TRBV5-1 and TRBJ2-7, reads KAGVTQTPRYLIKTRGQQVTLSCSPISGHRSVSWYQQTPGQGLQFLFEYFSETQRNKGNFPGRFSGRQFSNSRSEMNVSTLELGDSALYLCASSLDPGAYEQYFGPGTRLTVT.

This sequence joins TRBV28 and TRBJ2-2, with a possible D match to TRBD1 (5 bases). The CDR3 length is 14 residues. The V end was cut by 5 bases, the J end by 1 base, with 8 bases between. CDR1 is MDHEN, CDR2 SYDVKM, per germline. Here the CDR3 DNA reads TGTGCCAGCAGTCCAGACAGGAACACCGGGGAGCTGTTTTTT. It codes for CASSPDRNTGELFF.

A few counts support this clonotype. This rearrangement joins TRBV5-1 to TRBJ2-5, with a weak D call TRBD2 (5 bases). Germline V gene lookup returns CDR1 SGHRS and CDR2 YFSETQ. V was pared by 0 bases and J by 4 bases, with 13 bases between. CDR3 length: 15 amino acids. CDR3: CASSLGSGIRETQYF. DNA of the CDR3: TGCGCCAGCAGCTTGGGGAGCGGCATAAGAGAGACCCAGTACTTC.

This clonotype was seen only a few times. V and J are TRBV2 and TRBJ1-3, with TRBD1 matching 8 bases. CDR3 size: 18 residues. Losses at the gene ends were 5 bases for V and 2 bases for J; bases not matched to a gene: 14. CDR1 and CDR2 (germline): SNHLY, FYNNEI. CDR3 coding DNA: TGTGCCAGCAGTTCGTTGATTGAACAGGGGGAGGCTGGAAACACCATATATTTT. Translation gives CASSSLIEQGEAGNTIYF.

This clonotype was observed at least ten times. V gene TRBV5-6 combines with J gene TRBJ1-2; D unresolved. Trimming removed 2 bases from V and 0 bases from J, with 17 bases in between. The CDR3 spans 17 residues. Germline values: CDR1 SGHDT, CDR2 YYEEEE. The CDR3 DNA reads TGTGCCAGCAGCTTTGGTGCGGGCTCTCCCACTAACTATGGCTACACCTTC. Its protein product is CASSFGAGSPTNYGYTF. The whole variable domain, remainder taken from reference TRBV5-6 and TRBJ1-2, is DAGVTQSPTHLIKTRGQQVTLRCSPKSGHDTVSWYQQALGQGPQFIFQYYEEEERQRGNFPDRFSGHQFPNYSSELNVNALLLGDSALYLCASSFGAGSPTNYGYTFGSGTRLTVV.

This clonotype showed up many times. The chain carries TRBV4-3 and TRBJ2-7, with D perhaps matching TRBD1 (6 bases). V was clipped by 2 bases and J by 4 bases, with 18 bases between them. The CDR3 covers 16 residues. Germline V gene lookup returns CDR1 LGHNA and CDR2 YSLEER. The CDR3 protein is CASSQNRDTVLYEQYF. The CDR3 DNA reads TGCGCCAGCAGCCAAAACAGGGACACCGTGTTGTACGAGCAGTACTTC.

This clonotype was detected ten times or more. The rearrangement links TRBV20-1 to TRBJ2-4, with D uncertain. Per germline, CDR1 DFQATT and CDR2 SNEGSKA (reference sequence). V lost 6 bases, J lost 1 base, and 16 bases lay in between. The CDR3 spans 15 residues. The CDR3: CSAGKLTDAKNIQYF. In DNA form, the CDR3 reads TGCAGTGCCGGCAAGTTGACGGATGCCAAAAACATTCAGTACTTC.

The chain joins TRBV6-6 to TRBJ2-3; no clear D. Trimming pared 6 bases from V and 1 base from J, leaving 17 bases between. Germline CDR1 is MNHNY and CDR2 is SVGAGI (reference sequence). The CDR3 extends over 16 amino acids. In nucleotides, the CDR3 is TGTGCCAGCAGCCCCCGGGCCTTGGCGGGCACAGATACGCAGTATTTT. Amino acids: CASSPRALAGTDTQYF.

This clonotype was seen many times. The chain joins TRBV12-3 or TRBV12-4 to TRBJ2-6; no definite D call. The CDR3 has 20 residues. V gave up 6 bases and J gave up 0 bases, with 24 bases separating them. The CDR3: CASSPETETPASSGANVLTF. DNA for the CDR3: TGTGCCAGCAGCCCAGAGACGGAAACTCCTGCTAGCTCTGGGGCCAACGTCCTGACTTTC.

Many counts were recorded for this clonotype. V and J are TRBV28 and TRBJ1-1; D is possibly TRBD1 (5 bases). V was shortened by 3 bases and J by 1 base, with 9 bases between the two germline ends. Germline values: CDR1 MDHEN, CDR2 SYDVKM. The CDR3 has 14 residues. Written as DNA, the CDR3 is TGTGCCAGCAGTTTCTCCGGGGCGAACACTGAAGCTTTCTTT. This encodes CASSFSGANTEAFF.

The chain recombines TRBV5-6 with TRBJ1-1; 9 bases line up with TRBD1. The CDR3 is made up of 17 amino acids. Germline V gene lookup returns CDR1 SGHDT and CDR2 YYEEEE. Losses at the gene ends were 4 bases for V and 4 bases for J; bases not matched to a gene: 14. In DNA, the CDR3 is TGTGCCAGCAGCCCAACCCTAAGGACAGGGGATGGCACTGAAGCTTTCTTT. Protein sequence: CASSPTLRTGDGTEAFF.

V gene TRBV2 combines with J gene TRBJ1-1, with D possibly being TRBD1 (5 bases). CDR1 is SNHLY, CDR2 FYNNEI, per germline. Trimming removed 4 bases from V and 7 bases from J, with 10 bases in between. The CDR3 consists of 12 residues. The CDR3 DNA follows: TGTGCCAGCAGTGTTTCGGGGCGTGAAGCTTTCTTT. This gives the protein CASSVSGREAFF.

On this clonotype: Just one base apart from a much larger clone, this may be a read error. The chain combines TRBV6-5 with TRBJ2-7; 8 bases map to TRBD1. Germline CDR1 and CDR2: MNHEY and SVGAGI. The CDR3 spans 13 residues. CDR3 region: CAATGQGTGEQSF. The CDR3 coding sequence is TGTGCAGCCACAGGACAGGGTACGGGCGAGCAGTCCTTC.

This chain joins TRBV27 and TRBJ2-4; a weak D match, TRBD1 (5 bases). Germline V CDR1 and CDR2: MNHEY, SMNVEV (reference sequence). This CDR3 spans 16 amino acids. V shed 4 bases and J shed 0 bases, with 13 bases lying between them. The CDR3 nucleotides are TGTGCCAGCAGTTCCTCCTCGACAGTAGCCAAAAACATTCAGTACTTC. This codes for CASSSSSTVAKNIQYF.

Ten or more counts support this clonotype. This chain joins TRBV4-3 and TRBJ2-1; 7 bases match TRBD1. CDR3 length: 16 amino acids. V lost 4 bases to trimming and J lost 5 bases; unmatched junction nucleotides: 11. CDR1 LGHNA and CDR2 YSLEER come from the germline V gene. The CDR3 reads CASSPVPGTENNEQFF. The CDR3 DNA sequence: TGCGCCAGCAGCCCCGTTCCAGGGACAGAGAACAATGAGCAGTTCTTC.

The rearrangement links TRBV12-3 or TRBV12-4 to TRBJ2-1, with 11 bases fitting TRBD1. The CDR3 spans 16 residues. V lost 3 bases, J lost 5 bases, and 6 bases stayed unmatched. CDR3 region: CASSFGDRGRDNEQFF. Here the CDR3 DNA reads TGTGCCAGCAGTTTTGGGGACAGGGGGAGAGACAATGAGCAGTTCTTC.

This clonotype was seen more than once but under ten times. This rearrangement joins TRBV5-1 to TRBJ2-2; TRBD1 is a possible D gene (5 bases). Germline CDR1 reads SGHRS; CDR2 reads YFSETQ. CDR3 length: 16 residues. V lost 2 bases and J lost 3, with 14 bases in between. The CDR3 sequence is CASSLITTGYTGELFF. DNA for the CDR3: TGCGCCAGCAGCTTAATAACTACAGGTTACACCGGGGAGCTGTTTTTT.

This clonotype was observed a handful of times. The V call is TRBV29-1, the J call TRBJ1-5; the D gene is possibly TRBD1 (6 bases). Trimming pared 4 bases from V and 10 bases from J, leaving 14 bases between. In germline, CDR1 is SQVTM, CDR2 ANQGSEA. The CDR3 has 12 amino acids. For the CDR3, the DNA is TGCAGCGTTGGAACAGGGTTGTTTCCCCAGCATTTT. Residues: CSVGTGLFPQHF.

About this clonotype: A much larger clone differs by one base, so this may be a read error. The V gene is TRBV7-2, the J gene TRBJ2-3, with 9 nucleotides matching TRBD1. This CDR3 region has 17 residues. CDR1 and CDR2 (germline): SGHTA, FQGNSA. The CDR3 bases are TGTGCCAGCGGCTTAGTCACAGGGGGCGTTGGCACAGATACGCAGTATTTT. Its protein is CASGLVTGGVGTDTQYF.

This clonotype was counted only a few times. This CDR3 reads CASSASFIETQYF. The CDR3 nucleotides are TGTGCCAGCAGCGCTTCTTTTATTGAGACCCAGTACTTC. J is TRBJ2-5 and V is TRBV3-1; no clear D. There are 13 residues in the CDR3. The V gene's germline CDR1 is LGHDT and CDR2 YNNKEL (reference sequence). Trimming shortened V by 5 bases and J by 5 bases, and 12 bases separated the two germline ends.

This clonotype was recorded at least ten times. The CDR3 nucleotides are TGTGCCAGCAGCTTTGCAAGGGAGTCTCAGCCCCAGCATTTT. As protein: CASSFARESQPQHF. The gene calls are TRBV7-9 and TRBJ1-5; D gene ambiguous. This CDR3 has 14 residues. The V end was cut by 3 bases, the J end by 6 bases, with 12 bases between. Germline values: CDR1 SEHNR, CDR2 FQNEAQ (reference sequence). The whole variable domain, filled in from reference TRBV7-9 and TRBJ1-5, reads DTGVSQNPRHKITKRGQNVTFRCDPISEHNRLYWYRQTLGQGPEFLTYFQNEAQLEKSRLLSDRFSAERPKGSFSTLEIQRTEQGDSAMYLCASSFARESQPQHFGDGTRLSIL.

The sample holds one count of this clonotype. The rearrangement uses TRBV11-1 and TRBJ2-1; TRBD1 aligns across 8 bases. This CDR3 is 14 amino acids long. Germline-derived CDR1 and CDR2 are SGHAT and FQDESV (reference sequence). V shed 2 bases and J 15 bases; nucleotides not matched to a gene: 12. In nucleotides, the CDR3 is TGTGCCAGCAGCTTAATCGAAACCGGGGACAGGTTGTTCTTC. This translates into CASSLIETGDRLFF.

This clonotype was counted ten times or more. The chain uses TRBV4-3 and TRBJ2-6; 7 bases align to TRBD2. Unmatched junction bases numbered 4, after V lost 8 bases and J lost 0 bases. The CDR3 contains 15 residues. CDR1 is LGHNA and CDR2 is YSLEER in the germline V gene. The CDR3 DNA is TGCGCCAGCTCCCCGGGGGGCTCTGGGGCCAACGTCCTGACTTTC. This translates into CASSPGGSGANVLTF.